This TCR beta chain is drawn from a study of response to subunit inactivated influenza vaccine. Findings and caveats of the study: Each seasonal influenza vaccination, the authors suggested, recruits few new T cells.

TCRdb itself ran the RT-PCR reads through MiXCR, one entry per CDR3 protein. The sample has around 520,000 distinct CDR3 sequences; around 11% are singletons. The sample holds a few counts of this clonotype. The target antigen is unknown. V was trimmed by 5 bases and J by 4 bases, leaving 12 bases between them. The CDR3 has 14 amino acids. This sample comprised PBMCs from blood, obtained on the day of vaccination. This sequence was found in a man aged 45-65 years who received an inactivated influenza vaccine. The chain has TRBV12-3 or TRBV12-4 and TRBJ1-5; tentatively, D is TRBD1 (5 bases). The CDR3 nucleotides read TGTGCCAGCAGTCCCAGGGCCCGGAATCAGCCCCAGCATTTT. As protein: CASSPRARNQPQHF.